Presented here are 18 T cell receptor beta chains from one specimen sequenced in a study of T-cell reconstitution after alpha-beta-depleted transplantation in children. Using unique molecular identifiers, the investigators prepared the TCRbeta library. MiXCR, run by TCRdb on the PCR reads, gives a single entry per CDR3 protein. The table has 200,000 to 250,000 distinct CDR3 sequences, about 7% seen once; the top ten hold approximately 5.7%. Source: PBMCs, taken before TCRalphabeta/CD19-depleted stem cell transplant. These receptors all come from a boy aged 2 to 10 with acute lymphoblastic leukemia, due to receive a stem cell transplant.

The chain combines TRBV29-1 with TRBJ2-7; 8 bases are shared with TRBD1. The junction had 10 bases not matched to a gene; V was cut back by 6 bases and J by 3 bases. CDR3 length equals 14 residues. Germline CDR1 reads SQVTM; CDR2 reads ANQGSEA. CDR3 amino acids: CSVGTGQGGYEQYF. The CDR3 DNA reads TGCAGCGTCGGCACTGGACAGGGAGGCTACGAGCAGTACTTC.

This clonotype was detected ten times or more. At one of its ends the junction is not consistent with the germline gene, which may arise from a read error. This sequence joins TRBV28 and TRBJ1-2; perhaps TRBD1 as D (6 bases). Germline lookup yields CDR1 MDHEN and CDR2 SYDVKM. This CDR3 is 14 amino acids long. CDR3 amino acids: CASSSRDIIDFLGF. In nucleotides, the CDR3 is TGTGCCAGCAGTTCCAGGGACATCATCGACTTTTTGGGCTTC.

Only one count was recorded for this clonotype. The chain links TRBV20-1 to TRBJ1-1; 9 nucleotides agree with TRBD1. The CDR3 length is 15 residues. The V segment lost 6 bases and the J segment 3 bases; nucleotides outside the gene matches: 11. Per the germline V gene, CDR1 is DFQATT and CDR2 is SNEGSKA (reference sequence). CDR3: CSAFPGQGLDTEAFF. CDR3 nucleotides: TGCAGTGCCTTTCCGGGACAGGGTTTGGACACTGAAGCTTTCTTT.

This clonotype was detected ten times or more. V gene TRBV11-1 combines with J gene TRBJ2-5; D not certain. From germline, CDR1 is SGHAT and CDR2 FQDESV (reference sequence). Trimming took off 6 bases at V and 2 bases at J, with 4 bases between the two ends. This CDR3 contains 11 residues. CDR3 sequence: CASRSQETQYF. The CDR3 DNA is TGTGCCAGCAGATCACAAGAGACCCAGTACTTC.

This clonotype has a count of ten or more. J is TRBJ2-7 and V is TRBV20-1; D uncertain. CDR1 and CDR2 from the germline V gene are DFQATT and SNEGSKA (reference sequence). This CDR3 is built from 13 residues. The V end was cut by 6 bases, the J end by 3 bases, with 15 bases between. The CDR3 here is CSAPASTGYEQYF. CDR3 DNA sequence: TGCAGTGCCCCCGCGAGCACCGGCTACGAGCAGTACTTC.

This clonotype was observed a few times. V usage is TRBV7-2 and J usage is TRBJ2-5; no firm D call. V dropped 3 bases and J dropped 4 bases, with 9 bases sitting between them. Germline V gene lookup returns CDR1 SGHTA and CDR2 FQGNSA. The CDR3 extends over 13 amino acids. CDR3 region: CASSLGFGETQYF. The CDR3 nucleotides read TGTGCCAGCAGCTTGGGATTCGGAGAGACCCAGTACTTC.

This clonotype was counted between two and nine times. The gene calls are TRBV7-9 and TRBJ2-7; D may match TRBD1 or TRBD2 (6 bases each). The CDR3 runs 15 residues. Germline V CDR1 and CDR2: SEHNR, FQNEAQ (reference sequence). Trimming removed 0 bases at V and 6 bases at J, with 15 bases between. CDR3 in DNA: TGTGCCAGCAGCTTAGCGGGGGGCGCCGATTCCGAGCAGTACTTC. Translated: CASSLAGGADSEQYF.

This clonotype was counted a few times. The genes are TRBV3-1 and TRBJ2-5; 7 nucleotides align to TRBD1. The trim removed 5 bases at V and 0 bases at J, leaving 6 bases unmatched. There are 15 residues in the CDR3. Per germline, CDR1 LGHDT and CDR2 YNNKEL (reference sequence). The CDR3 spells CASSGGQTYQETQYF. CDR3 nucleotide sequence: TGTGCCAGCAGCGGGGGACAGACGTACCAAGAGACCCAGTACTTC.

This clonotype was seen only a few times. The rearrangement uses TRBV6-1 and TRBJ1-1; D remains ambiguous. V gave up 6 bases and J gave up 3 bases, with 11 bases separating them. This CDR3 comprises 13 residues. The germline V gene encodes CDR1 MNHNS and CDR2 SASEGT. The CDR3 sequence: CASRWVGDTEAFF. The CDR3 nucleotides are TGTGCCAGCAGGTGGGTGGGAGACACTGAAGCTTTCTTT.

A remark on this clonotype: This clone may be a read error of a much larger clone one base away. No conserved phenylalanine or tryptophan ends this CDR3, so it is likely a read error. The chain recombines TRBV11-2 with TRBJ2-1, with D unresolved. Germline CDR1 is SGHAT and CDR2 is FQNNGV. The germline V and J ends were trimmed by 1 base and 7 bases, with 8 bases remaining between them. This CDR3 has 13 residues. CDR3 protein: CASSLGGVNEQFY. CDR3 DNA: TGTGCCAGCAGCTTAGGTGGGGTAAATGAGCAGTTCTAC.

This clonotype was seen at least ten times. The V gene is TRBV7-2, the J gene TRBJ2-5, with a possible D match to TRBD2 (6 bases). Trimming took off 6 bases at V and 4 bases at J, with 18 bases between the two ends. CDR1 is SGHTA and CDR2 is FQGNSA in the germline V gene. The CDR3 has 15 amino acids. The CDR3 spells CASSNAGLFRETQYF. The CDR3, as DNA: TGTGCCAGCAGTAATGCGGGACTCTTTCGAGAGACCCAGTACTTC. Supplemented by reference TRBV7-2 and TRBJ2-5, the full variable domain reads GAGVSQSPSNKVTEKGKDVELRCDPISGHTALYWYRQSLGQGLEFLIYFQGNSAPDKSGLPSDRFSAERTGGSVSTLTIQRTQQEDSAVYLCASSNAGLFRETQYFGPGTRLLVL.

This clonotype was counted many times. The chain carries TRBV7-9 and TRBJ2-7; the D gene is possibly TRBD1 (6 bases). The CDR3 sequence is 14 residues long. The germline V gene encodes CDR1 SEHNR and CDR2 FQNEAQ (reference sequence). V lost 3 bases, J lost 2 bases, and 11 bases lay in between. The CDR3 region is CASSLDKGAYEQYF. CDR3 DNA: TGTGCCAGCAGCTTGGACAAGGGGGCCTACGAGCAGTACTTC.

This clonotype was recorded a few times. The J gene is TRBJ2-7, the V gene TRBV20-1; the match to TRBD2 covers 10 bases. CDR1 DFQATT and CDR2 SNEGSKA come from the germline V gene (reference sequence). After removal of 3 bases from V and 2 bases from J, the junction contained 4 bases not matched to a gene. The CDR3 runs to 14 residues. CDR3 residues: CSASGLAATYEQYF. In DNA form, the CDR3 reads TGCAGTGCTAGTGGACTAGCGGCTACCTACGAGCAGTACTTC.

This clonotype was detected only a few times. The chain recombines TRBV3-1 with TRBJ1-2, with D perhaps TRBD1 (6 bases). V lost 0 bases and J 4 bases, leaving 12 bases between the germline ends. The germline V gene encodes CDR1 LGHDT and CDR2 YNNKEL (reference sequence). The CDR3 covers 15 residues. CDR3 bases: TGTGCCAGCAGCCAAGATCCGTCGGACAGCTATGGCTACACCTTC. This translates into CASSQDPSDSYGYTF.

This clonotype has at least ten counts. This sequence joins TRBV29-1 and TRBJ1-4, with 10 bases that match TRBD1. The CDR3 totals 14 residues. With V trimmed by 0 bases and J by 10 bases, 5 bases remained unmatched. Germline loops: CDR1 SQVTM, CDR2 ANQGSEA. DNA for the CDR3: TGCAGCGTTGAAGACGAGAGGGACAGGGGAAAACTGTTTTTT. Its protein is CSVEDERDRGKLFF. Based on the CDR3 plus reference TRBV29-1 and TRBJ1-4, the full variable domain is SAVISQKPSRDICQRGTSLTIQCQVDSQVTMMFWYRQQPGQSLTLIATANQGSEATYESGFVIDKFPISRPNLTFSTLTVSNMSPEDSSIYLCSVEDERDRGKLFFGSGTQLSVL.

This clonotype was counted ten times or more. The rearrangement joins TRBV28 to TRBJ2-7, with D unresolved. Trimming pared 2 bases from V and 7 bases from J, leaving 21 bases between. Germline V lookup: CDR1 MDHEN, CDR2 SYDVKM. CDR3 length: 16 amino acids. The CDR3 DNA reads TGTGCCAGCAGTTTACCTCTCTTTCATTCGTCCTCGGAGCAGTACTTC. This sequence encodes CASSLPLFHSSSEQYF.

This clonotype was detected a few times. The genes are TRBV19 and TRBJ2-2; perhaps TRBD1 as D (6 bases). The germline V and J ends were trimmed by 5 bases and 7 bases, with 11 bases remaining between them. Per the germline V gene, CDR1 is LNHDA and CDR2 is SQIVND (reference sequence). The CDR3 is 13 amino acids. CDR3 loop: CASSYRDSGELFF. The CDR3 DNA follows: TGTGCCAGTAGTTACAGGGATAGCGGGGAGCTGTTTTTT.

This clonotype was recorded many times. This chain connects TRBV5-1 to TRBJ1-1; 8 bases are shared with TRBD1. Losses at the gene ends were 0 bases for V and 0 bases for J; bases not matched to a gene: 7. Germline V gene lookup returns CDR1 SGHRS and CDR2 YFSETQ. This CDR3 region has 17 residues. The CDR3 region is CASSLGRTGRMNTEAFF. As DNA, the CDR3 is TGCGCCAGCAGCTTGGGGCGGACAGGGCGCATGAACACTGAAGCTTTCTTT. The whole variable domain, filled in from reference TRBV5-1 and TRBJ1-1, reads KAGVTQTPRYLIKTRGQQVTLSCSPISGHRSVSWYQQTPGQGLQFLFEYFSETQRNKGNFPGRFSGRQFSNSRSEMNVSTLELGDSALYLCASSLGRTGRMNTEAFFGQGTRLTVV.